This TCR beta chain was captured by sequencing in a study of blood T cells in healthy people across ages. V lost 3 bases to trimming and J lost 4 bases, with 11 bases between them. This CDR3 contains 15 residues. The germline V gene has CDR1 SGHRS and CDR2 YFSETQ. About this clonotype itself: Its specificity is unknown.

With a J-beta primer mix and a sample-barcoded 5' primer, a second PCR ran roughly 6 to 11 cycles. Every cDNA was tagged by a template-switch adaptor with 12 random nucleotides. TCRdb redid the calling of the 5' RACE reads with MiXCR, one entry per CDR3 protein. The sample includes 1.5 million to 2 million distinct CDR3 sequences, roughly 30% of them seen just once. Regarding the study as a whole: The study found more naive CD4+ cells and higher diversity in long-lived than aged donors.

This sequence was found in a woman aged 25-40 years in good health. The chain employs TRBV5-1 and TRBJ1-6; D unclear. Sequencing was performed on blood. The CDR3 DNA follows: TGCGCCAGCAGCTGGCGGGCGGATTATAATTCACCCCTCCACTTT. Translating gives CASSWRADYNSPLHF.